These 4 T cell receptor beta chains were all obtained from the same sample, sequenced in a study of follicular helper T cells after annual influenza vaccination. Some clones are missing from TCRdb's copy, which holds only in-frame ones; the method was immunoSEQ multiplex PCR. The sample lists some 10,000 clones, about 83% seen once, with 0.34% in the top ten. Noted time point: 2014-2015 season, 7 days after vaccination. Sequencing was performed on CXCR5- memory CD4+ T cells sorted from blood, taken 7 days after influenza vaccination. These receptors were obtained from an adult who received the influenza vaccine.

The J gene is TRBJ1-2, the V gene TRBV6-1; TRBD1 might be the D (6 bases). Germline CDR1 and CDR2: MNHNS and SASEGT. V was trimmed by 5 bases and J by 4 bases, leaving 17 bases between them. This CDR3 contains 15 residues. Written as DNA, the CDR3 is TGTGCCAGCAGTCCATGGCAGGGGAGTGTCTATGGCTACACCTTC. Translated: CASSPWQGSVYGYTF.

This chain links TRBV11-3 with TRBJ2-5, with unresolved D. Trimming shortened V by 3 bases and J by 5 bases, and 7 bases separated the two germline ends. The CDR3 loop spans 12 amino acids. Germline V CDR1 and CDR2: SGHNT, YENEEA. The CDR3 bases are TGTGCCAGCAGCTTTCGTACTGAGACCCAGTACTTC. It codes for CASSFRTETQYF.

V and J are TRBV10-3 and TRBJ1-5; D is perhaps TRBD1 (5 bases). From germline, CDR1 is ENHRY and CDR2 SYGVKD. The germline V and J ends were trimmed by 0 bases and 2 bases, with 8 bases remaining between them. The CDR3 contains 15 residues. The CDR3 bases are TGTGCCATCAGTGAGTCAGCGGGGGGCAATCAGCCCCAGCATTTT. Translated: CAISESAGGNQPQHF.

J is TRBJ2-7 and V is TRBV18; D remains ambiguous. The V gene's germline CDR1 is KGHSH and CDR2 LQKENI. With 1 base removed from V and 2 bases from J, the gap between germline ends came to 9 bases. The CDR3 loop spans 14 amino acids. The CDR3 protein is CASSPQKGTYEQYF. In DNA, the CDR3 is TGTGCCAGCTCACCACAGAAGGGAACCTACGAGCAGTACTTC. Full variable domain (remainder filled in from reference TRBV18 and TRBJ2-7): NAGVMQNPRHLVRRRGQEARLRCSPMKGHSHVYWYRQLPEEGLKFMVYLQKENIIDESGMPKERFSAEFPKEGPSILRIQQVVRGDSAAYFCASSPQKGTYEQYFGPGTRLTVT.